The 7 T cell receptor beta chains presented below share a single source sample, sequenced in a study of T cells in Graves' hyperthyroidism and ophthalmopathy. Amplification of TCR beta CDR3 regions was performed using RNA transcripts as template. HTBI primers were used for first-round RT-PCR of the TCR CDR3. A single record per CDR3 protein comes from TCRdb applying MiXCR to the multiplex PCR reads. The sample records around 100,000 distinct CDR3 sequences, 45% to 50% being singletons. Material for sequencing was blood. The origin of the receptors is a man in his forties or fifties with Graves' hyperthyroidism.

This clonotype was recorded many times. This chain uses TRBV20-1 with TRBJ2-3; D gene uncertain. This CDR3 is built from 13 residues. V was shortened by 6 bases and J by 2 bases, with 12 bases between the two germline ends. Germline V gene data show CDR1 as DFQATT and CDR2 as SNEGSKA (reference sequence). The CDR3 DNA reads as TGCAGTGCCGAGAAGCAGACCACAGATACGCAGTATTTT. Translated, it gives CSAEKQTTDTQYF.

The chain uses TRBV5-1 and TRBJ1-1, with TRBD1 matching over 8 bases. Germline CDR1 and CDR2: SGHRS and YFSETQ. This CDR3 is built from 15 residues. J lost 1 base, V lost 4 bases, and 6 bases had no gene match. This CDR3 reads CASSPTGAENTEAFF. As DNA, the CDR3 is TGCGCCAGCAGCCCGACAGGGGCAGAGAACACTGAAGCTTTCTTT.

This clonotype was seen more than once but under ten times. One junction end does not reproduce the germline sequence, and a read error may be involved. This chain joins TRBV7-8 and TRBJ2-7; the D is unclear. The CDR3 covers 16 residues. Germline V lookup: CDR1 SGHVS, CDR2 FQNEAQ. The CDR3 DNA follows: TGCGCCAGCAGCCAAGGGTTAACAGAGCACCCACGGGAGCAGTACTTC. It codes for CASSQGLTEHPREQYF.

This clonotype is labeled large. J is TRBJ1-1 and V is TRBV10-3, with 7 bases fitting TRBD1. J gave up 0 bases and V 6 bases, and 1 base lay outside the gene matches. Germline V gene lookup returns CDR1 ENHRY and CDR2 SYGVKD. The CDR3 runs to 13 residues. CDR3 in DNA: TGTGCCATCAGGGGACAGATGAACACTGAAGCTTTCTTT. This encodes CAIRGQMNTEAFF.

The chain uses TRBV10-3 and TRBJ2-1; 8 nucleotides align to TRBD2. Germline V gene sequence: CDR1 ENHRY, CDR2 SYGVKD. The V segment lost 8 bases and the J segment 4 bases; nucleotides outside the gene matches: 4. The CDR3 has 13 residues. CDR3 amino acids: CAIGGGQYNEQFF. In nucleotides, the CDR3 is TGTGCCATCGGCGGGGGGCAATACAATGAGCAGTTCTTC.

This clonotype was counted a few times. CDR3 sequence: CSAGTSGWNSYEQYF. For the CDR3, the DNA is TGCAGTGCTGGGACTAGCGGGTGGAACTCCTACGAGCAGTACTTC. V usage is TRBV20-1 and J usage is TRBJ2-7, with 12 bases aligning to TRBD2. The V segment lost 5 bases and the J segment 0 bases; nucleotides outside the gene matches: 5. Germline CDR1 reads DFQATT; CDR2 reads SNEGSKA (reference sequence). This CDR3 is 15 amino acids long.

CDR3 DNA: TGTGCCAGCAGCGCCAGCTACGAGCAGTACTTC. It codes for CASSASYEQYF. V usage is TRBV9 and J usage is TRBJ2-7, with D hard to call. This CDR3 is built from 11 residues. V shed 3 bases and J shed 3 bases, with 4 bases lying between them. The germline gives CDR1 SGDLS, CDR2 YYNGEE.